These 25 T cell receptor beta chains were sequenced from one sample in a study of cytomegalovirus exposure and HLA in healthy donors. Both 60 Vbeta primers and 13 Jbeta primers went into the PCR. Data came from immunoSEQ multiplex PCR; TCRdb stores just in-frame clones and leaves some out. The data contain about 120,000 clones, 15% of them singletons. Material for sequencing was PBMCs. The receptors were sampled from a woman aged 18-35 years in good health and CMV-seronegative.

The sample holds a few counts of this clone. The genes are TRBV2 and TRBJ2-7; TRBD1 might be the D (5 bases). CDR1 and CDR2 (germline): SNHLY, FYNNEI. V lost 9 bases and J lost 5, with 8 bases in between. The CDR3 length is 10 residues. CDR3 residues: CASGANEQYF. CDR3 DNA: TGTGCCAGTGGGGCAAACGAGCAGTACTTC.

The chain's CDR3 is CASSSPREQYF. CDR3 DNA sequence: TGTGCCAGCAGTTCCCCCAGGGAGCAGTACTTC. The V gene is TRBV28, the J gene TRBJ2-7; D unresolved. CDR1 MDHEN and CDR2 SYDVKM come from the germline V gene. There are 11 residues in the CDR3. Trimming cost V 4 bases and J 7 bases, with 8 bases left between them.

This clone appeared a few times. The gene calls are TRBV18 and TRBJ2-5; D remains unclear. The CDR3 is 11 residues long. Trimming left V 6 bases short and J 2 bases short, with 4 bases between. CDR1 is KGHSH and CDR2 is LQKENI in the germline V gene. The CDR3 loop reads CASSSQETQYF. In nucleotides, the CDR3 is TGTGCCAGCTCCAGTCAAGAGACCCAGTACTTC.

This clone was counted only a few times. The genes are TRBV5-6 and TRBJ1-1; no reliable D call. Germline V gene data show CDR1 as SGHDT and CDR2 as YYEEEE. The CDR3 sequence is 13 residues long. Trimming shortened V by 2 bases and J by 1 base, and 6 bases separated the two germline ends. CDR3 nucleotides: TGTGCCAGCAGCTTACACCGGAACACTGAAGCTTTCTTT. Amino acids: CASSLHRNTEAFF.

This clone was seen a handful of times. The CDR3 reads CASSSTGTSRTDTQYF. CDR3 nucleotide sequence: TGTGCCAGCAGTTCCACCGGGACTAGCCGCACAGATACGCAGTATTTT. J is TRBJ2-3 and V is TRBV5-6; 9 nucleotides line up with TRBD2. V trimming: 5 bases; J trimming: 1 base; junction bases outside the gene matches: 8. The CDR3 extends over 16 amino acids. Looked up from germline, CDR1 is SGHDT and CDR2 is YYEEEE.

This CDR3 is CASLGGEDTEAFF. DNA of the CDR3: TGTGCCTCCTTGGGGGGGGAGGACACTGAAGCTTTCTTT. This chain uses TRBV2 with TRBJ1-1, with TRBD1 as a possible D gene (5 bases). The V end was cut by 11 bases, the J end by 3 bases, with 16 bases between. The CDR3 has 13 amino acids. The germline gives CDR1 SNHLY, CDR2 FYNNEI.

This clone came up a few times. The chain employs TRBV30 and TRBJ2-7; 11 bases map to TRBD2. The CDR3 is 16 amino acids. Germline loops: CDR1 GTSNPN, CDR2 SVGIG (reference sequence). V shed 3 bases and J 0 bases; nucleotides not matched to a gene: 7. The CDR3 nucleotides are TGTGCCTGGAGCGTGACGGGACTAGCGGTCTCCTACGAGCAGTACTTC. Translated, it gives CAWSVTGLAVSYEQYF.

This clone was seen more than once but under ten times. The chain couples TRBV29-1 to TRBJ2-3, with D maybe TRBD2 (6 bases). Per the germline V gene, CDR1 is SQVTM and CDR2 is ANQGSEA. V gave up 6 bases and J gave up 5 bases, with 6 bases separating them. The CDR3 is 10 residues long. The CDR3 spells CSVGGDTQYF. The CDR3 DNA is TGCAGCGTGGGGGGAGATACGCAGTATTTT.

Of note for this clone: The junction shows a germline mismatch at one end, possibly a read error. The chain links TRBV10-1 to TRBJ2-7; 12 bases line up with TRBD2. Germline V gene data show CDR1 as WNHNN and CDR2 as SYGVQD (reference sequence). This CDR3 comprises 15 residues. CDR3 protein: CASRGLAGSSYEQSF. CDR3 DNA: TGCGCCAGCAGAGGACTAGCGGGGAGCTCCTACGAGCAGTCCTTC.

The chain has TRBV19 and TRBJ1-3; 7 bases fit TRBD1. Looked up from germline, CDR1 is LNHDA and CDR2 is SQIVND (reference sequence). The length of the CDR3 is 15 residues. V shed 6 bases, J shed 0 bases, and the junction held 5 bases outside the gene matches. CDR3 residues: CASRWDSPSGNTIYF. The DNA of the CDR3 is TGTGCCAGTAGATGGGACAGTCCCTCTGGAAACACCATATATTTT. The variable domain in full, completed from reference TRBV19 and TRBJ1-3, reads DGGITQSPKYLFRKEGQNVTLSCEQNLNHDAMYWYRQDPGQGLRLIYYSQIVNDFQKGDIAEGYSVSREKKESFPLTVTSAQKNPTAFYLCASRWDSPSGNTIYFGEGSWLTVV.

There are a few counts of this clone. Here the CDR3 DNA reads TGTGCCAGCAGCTTAGCGCCCCAGGGCAACGAGCAGTACTTC. It codes for CASSLAPQGNEQYF. The chain links TRBV7-9 to TRBJ2-7; a possible D gene is TRBD1 (5 bases). This CDR3 is 14 amino acids long. Between the trimmed V and J ends, which lost 0 bases and 5 bases, there was a span of 11 bases. Per the germline V gene, CDR1 is SEHNR and CDR2 is FQNEAQ (reference sequence).

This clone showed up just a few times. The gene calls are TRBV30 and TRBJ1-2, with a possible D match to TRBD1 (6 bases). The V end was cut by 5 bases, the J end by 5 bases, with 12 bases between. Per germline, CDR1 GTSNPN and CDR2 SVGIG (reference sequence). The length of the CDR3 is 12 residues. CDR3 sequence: CAWEERGYGYTF. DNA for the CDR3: TGTGCCTGGGAGGAAAGGGGGTATGGCTACACCTTC.

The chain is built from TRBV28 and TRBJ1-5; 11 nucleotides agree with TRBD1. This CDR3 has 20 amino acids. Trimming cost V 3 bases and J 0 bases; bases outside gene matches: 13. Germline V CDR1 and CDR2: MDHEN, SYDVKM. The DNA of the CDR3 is TGTGCCAGCAGTTTCTTCGGACAGGGGGCCGGGGGAAATAGCAATCAGCCCCAGCATTTT. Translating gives CASSFFGQGAGGNSNQPQHF.

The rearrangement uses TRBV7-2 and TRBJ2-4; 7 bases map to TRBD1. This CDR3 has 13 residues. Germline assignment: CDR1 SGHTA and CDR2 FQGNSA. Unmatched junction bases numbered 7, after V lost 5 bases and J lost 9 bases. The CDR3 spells CASSTQGESIQYF. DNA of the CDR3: TGTGCCAGCAGCACCCAGGGGGAGTCCATTCAGTACTTC.

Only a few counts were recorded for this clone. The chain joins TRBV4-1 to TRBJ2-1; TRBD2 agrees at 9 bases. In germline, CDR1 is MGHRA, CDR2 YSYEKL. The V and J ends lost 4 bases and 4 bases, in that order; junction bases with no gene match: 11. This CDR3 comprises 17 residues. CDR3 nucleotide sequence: TGCGCCAGCAGCCCAGGTGGGGGGACTAGCAGATACAATGAGCAGTTCTTC. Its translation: CASSPGGGTSRYNEQFF.

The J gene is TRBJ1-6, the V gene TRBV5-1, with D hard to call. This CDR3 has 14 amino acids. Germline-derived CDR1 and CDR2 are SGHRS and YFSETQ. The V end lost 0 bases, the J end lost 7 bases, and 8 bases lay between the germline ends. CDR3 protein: CASSLASGNSPLHF. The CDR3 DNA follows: TGCGCCAGCAGCTTGGCCTCGGGGAATTCACCCCTCCACTTT.

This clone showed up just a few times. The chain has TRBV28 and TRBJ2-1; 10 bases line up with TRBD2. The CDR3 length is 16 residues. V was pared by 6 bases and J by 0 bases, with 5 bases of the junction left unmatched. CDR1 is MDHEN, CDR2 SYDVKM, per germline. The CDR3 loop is CASRRTSGSSYNEQFF. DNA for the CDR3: TGTGCCAGCAGACGGACTAGCGGTAGCTCCTACAATGAGCAGTTCTTC.

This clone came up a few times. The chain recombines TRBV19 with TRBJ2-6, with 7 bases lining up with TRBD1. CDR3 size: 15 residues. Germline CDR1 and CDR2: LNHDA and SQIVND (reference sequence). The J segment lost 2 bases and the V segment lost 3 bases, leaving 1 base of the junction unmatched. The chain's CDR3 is CASSMRGPGANVLTF. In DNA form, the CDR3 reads TGTGCCAGTAGTATGAGGGGGCCTGGGGCCAACGTCCTGACTTTC.

CDR3 sequence: CASSLEGGMRGYTF. The CDR3 nucleotides read TGCGCCAGCAGCTTGGAGGGGGGGATGCGCGGCTACACCTTC. The chain couples TRBV5-1 to TRBJ1-2; D is possibly TRBD1 (6 bases). Germline V gene lookup returns CDR1 SGHRS and CDR2 YFSETQ. The CDR3 contains 14 residues. Trimming left V 0 bases short and J 8 bases short, with 14 bases between.

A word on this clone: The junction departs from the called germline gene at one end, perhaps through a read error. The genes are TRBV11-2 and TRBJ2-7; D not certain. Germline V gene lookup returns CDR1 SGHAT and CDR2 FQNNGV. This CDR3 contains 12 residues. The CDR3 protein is CASSVDGYEQYF. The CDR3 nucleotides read TGTGCCAGCAGCGTAGACGGGTACGAGCAGTACTTC.

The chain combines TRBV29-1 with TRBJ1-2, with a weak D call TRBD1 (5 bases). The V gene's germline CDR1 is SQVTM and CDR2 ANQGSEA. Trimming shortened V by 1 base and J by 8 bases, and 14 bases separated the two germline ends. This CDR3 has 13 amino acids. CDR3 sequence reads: CSVEVQGSGGYTF. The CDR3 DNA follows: TGCAGCGTTGAAGTTCAGGGAAGTGGAGGCTACACCTTC.

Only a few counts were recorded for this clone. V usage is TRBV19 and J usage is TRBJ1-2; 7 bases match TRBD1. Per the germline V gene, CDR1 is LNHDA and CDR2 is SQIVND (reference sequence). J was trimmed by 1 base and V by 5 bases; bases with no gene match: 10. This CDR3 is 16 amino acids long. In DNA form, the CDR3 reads TGTGCCAGTAGTTTAACGACAGGGTGGGATAACTATGGCTACACCTTC. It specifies CASSLTTGWDNYGYTF. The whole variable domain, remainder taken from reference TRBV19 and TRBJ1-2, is DGGITQSPKYLFRKEGQNVTLSCEQNLNHDAMYWYRQDPGQGLRLIYYSQIVNDFQKGDIAEGYSVSREKKESFPLTVTSAQKNPTAFYLCASSLTTGWDNYGYTFGSGTRLTVV.

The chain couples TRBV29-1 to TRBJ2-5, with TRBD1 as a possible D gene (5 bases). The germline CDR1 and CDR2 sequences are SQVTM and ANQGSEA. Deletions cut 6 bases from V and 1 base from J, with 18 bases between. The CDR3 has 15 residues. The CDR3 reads CSVAISRAPQETQYF. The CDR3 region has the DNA TGCAGCGTGGCTATCAGCAGGGCGCCCCAAGAGACCCAGTACTTC.

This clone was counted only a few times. CDR3 residues: CAWLGGFGSGQETQYF. The CDR3, as DNA: TGTGCCTGGTTAGGGGGATTCGGTTCGGGCCAAGAGACCCAGTACTTC. This sequence joins TRBV30 and TRBJ2-5, with D possibly matching TRBD1 (6 bases). V dropped 5 bases and J dropped 1 base, with 20 bases sitting between them. CDR3 length: 16 amino acids. Germline values: CDR1 GTSNPN, CDR2 SVGIG (reference sequence).

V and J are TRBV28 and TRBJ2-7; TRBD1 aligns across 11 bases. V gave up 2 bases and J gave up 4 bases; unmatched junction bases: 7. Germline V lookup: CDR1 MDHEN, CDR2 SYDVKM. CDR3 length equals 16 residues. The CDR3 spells CASSLGLGQGAYEQYF. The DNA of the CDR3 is TGTGCCAGCAGTTTAGGTCTTGGACAGGGGGCTTACGAGCAGTACTTC.